Described below is a single TCR beta chain sequence and its context. What it recognizes is unknown. This sample was taken from a study of molecular identifiers for immune sequencing clone quantification. Bulk TCR libraries used previously described methods and listed TCR primers. One entry per CDR3 protein, called by TCRdb with MiXCR from the PCR reads. The sample holds approximately 680,000 distinct CDR3 sequences, around 25% seen once. Researchers sorted naive CD8 T cells as cells that were CD8+CD4-CCR7+CD45RA+. Whole-study results and caveats: Clonotypes surpassing 20 RNA copies contained over 99% of effector molecules, versus under 1% in naive cells.

In germline, CDR1 is MNHEY, CDR2 SVGEGT. The CDR3 runs 17 residues. J lost 2 bases, V lost 0 bases, and 7 bases had no gene match. The sequence was collected from a human donor in good health. Some libraries in this study had Jurkat cell RNA spiked in. Sequenced sample: naive CD8+ T cells from blood, with Jurkat cell RNA spiked in. Subset reported: FACS-sorted CD8+CD4-CCR7+CD45RA+ naive T cells. The V call is TRBV6-2 or TRBV6-3, the J call TRBJ2-1, with 7 nucleotides matching TRBD1. Here the CDR3 DNA reads TGTGCCAGCAGTTACTCCGACAGGGCACAGACCTACAATGAGCAGTTCTTC. Its translation is CASSYSDRAQTYNEQFF.